One T cell receptor beta chain is described in this entry. Antigen unknown. Method: immunoSEQ multiplex PCR; TCRdb's copy keeps in-frame clones and lacks some. The sample contains around 2,000,000 clones, roughly 96% of which appear only once. V was clipped by 2 bases and J by 7 bases; unmatched bases: 7. This CDR3 is 15 amino acids long. Germline V gene lookup returns CDR1 MGHRA and CDR2 YSYEKL. The data are from a study of shared clonotypes between healthy human individuals. Whole-study findings and limits: Rarefaction showed sorted-subset sequencing was incomplete despite large depth. An expected dependence of interdonor clonotype sharing on sequencing depth was noted.

The clonotype originates from a man younger than 35 in good health. The specimen was naive CD4+ T cells sorted from blood. Described subset: CD45RA+ positively selected. V is TRBV4-1 and J is TRBJ1-4; 7 bases are a match to TRBD1. The DNA for the CDR3 is TGCGCCAGCAGCCAAATGGGACAGCGGGGTGAAAAACTGTTTTTT. It encodes CASSQMGQRGEKLFF.